The following is a TCR beta chain sequence with its context. This record belongs to a study of blood T cell repertoires in COVID-19. The ends were cut back, 5 bases at V and 3 bases at J, with 14 bases in the middle. The CDR3 sequence is 13 residues long. Germline assignment: CDR1 GTSNPN and CDR2 SVGIG (reference sequence). As handled by the study authors: Quantification of nucleated cells was approximated via reference gene primer amplification. Data came from immunoSEQ multiplex PCR; TCRdb stores just in-frame clones and leaves some out. That table furnishes V, J and clone size, whereas the DNA furnished D and trimming. The repertoire holds 200,000 to 250,000 clones, with 85% to 90% as singletons. All recovered Cohort 3 donors got two negative PCRs, got clearance, or saw symptom resolution.

The TCR comes from a middle-aged man who had recovered from COVID-19. The material sequenced was PBMCs or T cells enriched from blood (not recorded which). The chain links TRBV30 to TRBJ2-7, with D maybe TRBD2 (5 bases). The CDR3 nucleotides are TGTGCCTGGGAGGAGGTGGGAAGCTACGAGCAGTACTTC. It specifies CAWEEVGSYEQYF.